The rows below give T cell receptor beta chains drawn from one sample of a study of blood T cell repertoires in COVID-19. The data were produced by immunoSEQ multiplex PCR, yet TCRdb's version contains in-frame clones alone and is incomplete. The sample yields about 360,000 clones, 70% to 85% seen once. Sequenced sample: peripheral blood. These receptors all come from a human donor with acute or convalescent COVID-19. The donor label of this sample is uncertain. CDR3s include the opening cysteine and the closing phenylalanine or tryptophan. A D gene is named only where the DNA matches it firmly. Clone size is stated in some rows and not others, as once, few, many or a class when expanded.

TRBD1,-,TRBJ2-6,TRBV28,CAIRDRVSGANVLTF,TGTGCCATCCGGGACAGAGTCTCTGGGGCCAACGTCCTGACTTTC
TRBD1,-,TRBJ2-1,TRBV27,CASSLRWTGTVGEQFF,TGTGCCAGCAGTTTACGGTGGACAGGGACGGTTGGTGAGCAGTTCTTC
TRBD2,-,TRBJ2-3,TRBV5-6,CASSLFGGGADTQYF,TGTGCCAGCAGCTTGTTTGGCGGGGGGGCCGATACGCAGTATTTT
-,-,TRBJ1-1,TRBV2,CASMVAGSPYTEAFF,TGTGCCAGCATGGTGGCAGGTTCTCCGTACACTGAAGCTTTCTTT
TRBD2,-,TRBJ2-3,TRBV14,CASSQDRLAGSTDTQYF,TGTGCCAGCAGCCAAGATCGACTAGCGGGAAGCACAGATACGCAGTATTTT
-,-,TRBJ1-4,TRBV15,CATSSPLRTVGEKLFF,TGTGCCACCAGCAGCCCCCTCCGGACAGTGGGTGAAAAACTGTTTTTT
-,-,TRBJ2-5,TRBV18,CASSQRGGEKTQYF,TGTGCCAGCTCCCAAAGGGGGGGCGAGAAGACCCAGTACTTC
-,-,TRBJ2-1,TRBV24-1,CATSDPTLQGKQFF,TGTGCCACCAGTGATCCCACCCTTCAGGGTAAACAGTTCTTC
-,-,TRBJ1-5,TRBV19,CASSALGEPSNQPQHF,TGTGCCAGTAGTGCGCTGGGAGAACCTAGCAATCAGCCCCAGCATTTT
-,-,TRBJ1-2,TRBV7-9,CASSLVSVHGYTF,TGTGCCAGCAGCTTAGTTTCGGTCCATGGCTACACCTTC
TRBD2,-,TRBJ2-7,TRBV11-2,CASSRGTSPSYEQYF,TGTGCCAGCAGCCGCGGGACTAGCCCATCCTACGAGCAGTACTTC
TRBD1,-,TRBJ2-7,TRBV6-5,CASRGTGSHEQYF,TGTGCCAGCAGGGGGACAGGGTCCCACGAGCAGTACTTC
TRBD1,-,TRBJ2-4,TRBV5-1,CASSPQPPDRQNIQYF,TGCGCCAGCAGCCCTCAACCACCGGACAGGCAAAACATTCAGTACTTC
-,once,TRBJ1-2,TRBV2,CASSETNRRANYGYTF,TGTGCCAGCAGTGAAACGAACAGGAGAGCTAACTATGGCTACACCTTC
-,-,TRBJ2-2,TRBV4-1,CASSQDHLRQVTGELFF,TGCGCCAGCAGCCAAGATCATCTGAGACAGGTCACCGGGGAGCTGTTTTTT
TRBD1,-,TRBJ2-7,TRBV2,CASSVDRGEQYF,TGTGCCAGCAGTGTAGACAGGGGAGAGCAGTACTTC
-,once,TRBJ2-2,TRBV15,CATSSPRVRGTGELFF,TGTGCCACCAGCAGCCCTAGGGTCAGGGGCACCGGGGAGCTGTTTTTT
TRBD1,once,TRBJ1-2,TRBV7-9,CGTGDYGYTF,TGTGGGACAGGGGACTATGGCTACACCTTC
-,-,TRBJ2-2,TRBV5-5,CASSFNQVSGELFF,TGTGCCAGCAGCTTCAACCAGGTATCCGGGGAGCTGTTTTTT
-,-,TRBJ1-6,TRBV3-1/TRBV3-2,CASSQGTDNSPLHF,TGTGCCAGCAGCCAAGGGACAGATAATTCACCCCTCCACTTT
-,-,TRBJ1-1,TRBV3-1/TRBV3-2,CASSQFGGQGTEAFF,TGTGCCAGCAGCCAATTCGGGGGGCAAGGCACTGAAGCTTTCTTT
-,-,TRBJ2-7,TRBV19,CASSRGGVYEQYF,TGTGCCAGTTCGAGAGGGGGGGTCTACGAGCAGTACTTC
-,-,TRBJ1-2,TRBV18,CASSLGSGVGYTF,TGTGCCAGCTCACTAGGTTCAGGCGTAGGCTACACCTTC
-,-,TRBJ2-7,TRBV6-5,CATTSPGSYEQYF,TGTGCCACCACATCCCCCGGGAGCTACGAGCAGTACTTC
TRBD2,-,TRBJ2-6,TRBV4-1,CASSQDAAGGSGANVLTF,TGCGCCAGCAGCCAAGACGCGGCGGGGGGCTCTGGGGCCAACGTCCTGACTTTC
TRBD1,-,TRBJ2-6,TRBV4-1,CASSQDGQGVSGANVLTF,TGCGCCAGCAGCCAAGATGGACAGGGGGTTTCTGGGGCCAACGTCCTGACTTTC
TRBD1,-,TRBJ1-2,TRBV4-1,CASSQAQGATQGFGYTF,TGCGCCAGCAGCCAAGCCCAGGGGGCGACGCAGGGGTTTGGCTACACCTTC
TRBD1,-,TRBJ1-2,TRBV3-1/TRBV3-2,CASSQVHRGNYGYTF,TGTGCCAGCAGCCAAGTTCACAGGGGAAACTATGGCTACACCTTC
TRBD2,-,TRBJ2-1,TRBV7-9,CASSLLWREGHEQFF,TGTGCCAGCAGCTTACTTTGGCGGGAGGGCCATGAGCAGTTCTTC
-,once,TRBJ2-1,TRBV18,CASSPIASSYNEQFF,TGTGCCAGCTCACCCATAGCGAGCTCCTACAATGAGCAGTTCTTC
-,few,TRBJ2-7,TRBV6-1,CASSENFRREQYF,TGTGCCAGCAGTGAAAATTTTAGGAGGGAGCAGTACTTC
-,few,TRBJ1-2,TRBV28,CASSRLIQGTGYTF,TGTGCCAGCAGTCGACTCATCCAGGGGACGGGCTACACCTTC
TRBD1,few,TRBJ1-3,TRBV7-8,CASSPQGSGNTIYF,TGTGCCAGCAGCCCACAGGGGTCTGGAAACACCATATATTTT
-,once,TRBJ2-2,TRBV28,CASSLAGRVGELFF,TGTGCCAGCAGTTTAGCGGGGCGGGTCGGGGAGCTGTTTTTT
TRBD2,-,TRBJ2-2,TRBV2,CASSSGGPGELFF,TGTGCCAGCAGTTCGGGGGGTCCCGGGGAGCTGTTTTTT
-,-,TRBJ1-1,TRBV3-1/TRBV3-2,CASSRTGEGYTEAFF,TGTGCCAGCAGCCGGACCGGGGAAGGGTACACTGAAGCTTTCTTT
-,-,TRBJ1-5,TRBV5-1,CASSLGVGTYQPQHF,TGCGCCAGCAGCTTGGGGGTCGGGACTTATCAGCCCCAGCATTTT
-,-,TRBJ1-1,TRBV5-4,CASSLDGGRKAFF,TGTGCCAGCAGCTTGGACGGGGGGCGTAAAGCTTTCTTT
-,-,TRBJ2-5,TRBV5-1,CASSIPGNQETQYF,TGCGCCAGCAGCATCCCCGGGAACCAAGAGACCCAGTACTTC
TRBD1,-,TRBJ1-1,TRBV13,CASSLTTGAMNTEAFF,TGTGCCAGCAGCTTAACGACAGGGGCTATGAACACTGAAGCTTTCTTT
TRBD2,-,TRBJ2-3,TRBV28,CASSLGGLADTQYF,TGTGCCAGCAGTTTGGGAGGGTTAGCAGATACGCAGTATTTT
-,-,TRBJ2-7,TRBV2,CASEHFNEQYF,TGTGCCAGCGAACATTTCAACGAGCAGTACTTC
TRBD1,once,TRBJ1-5,TRBV6-6,CASSYRDRYQPQHF,TGTGCCAGCAGTTACCGGGACAGGTACCAGCCCCAGCATTTT
-,-,TRBJ2-1,TRBV4-1,CASSQDAKPLNQQFF,TGCGCCAGCAGCCAAGATGCTAAGCCCCTAAATCAGCAGTTCTTC
-,-,TRBJ1-2,TRBV4-1,CASSQDSYYGYTF,TGCGCCAGCAGCCAGGACAGCTACTATGGCTACACCTTC
-,-,TRBJ2-7,TRBV5-5,CASSPPGSTVNYYEQYF,TGTGCCAGCAGCCCTCCCGGCTCTACAGTCAATTACTACGAGCAGTACTTC
-,-,TRBJ1-2,TRBV12-3/TRBV12-4,CASRSGHYGYTF,TGTGCCAGCAGGTCAGGGCACTATGGCTACACCTTC
TRBD2,-,TRBJ2-2,TRBV9,CASSLTSALTGELFF,TGTGCCAGTTCCCTGACTAGCGCTTTAACCGGGGAGCTGTTTTTT
TRBD2,-,TRBJ2-7,TRBV14,CASRLGGRAREQYF,TGTGCCAGCAGATTGGGCGGGAGGGCCCGAGAGCAGTACTTC
TRBD1,-,TRBJ1-1,TRBV3-1/TRBV3-2,CASSPGTGATEAFF,TGTGCCAGCAGCCCTGGGACAGGGGCCACTGAAGCTTTCTTT
-,once,TRBJ1-1,TRBV18,CASSPGQTGEAFF,TGTGCCAGCTCACCAGGACAGACGGGTGAAGCTTTCTTT